The 16 T cell receptor beta chains reported below all come from one sample, sequenced in a study of cytomegalovirus exposure and HLA in healthy donors (dated by TCRdb to 2015 to 2018). The method was the immunoSEQ multiplex PCR assay. The multiplex PCR relied on a mix of 60 forward primers for TCR Vbeta segments and 13 reverse primers for TCR Jbeta segments. TCRdb's version of the immuneACCESS table is confined to in-frame rearrangements and falls short of the full clone set. An unresolved V gene accounts for under half of the shortfall where checked; the remainder is of unknown origin. The sample yields about 190,000 clones; over 75% were counted once. Less than 2% of the sample lies in the top ten. Sequences were obtained from PBMCs. The receptor source for this set is a man in his late teens or twenties in good health and CMV-seronegative.

The CDR3 reads CASSSGTGAASYEQYF. CDR3 DNA: TGTGCCAGCTCATCCGGGACAGGGGCCGCATCCTACGAGCAGTACTTC. This chain connects TRBV18 to TRBJ2-7; 10 nucleotides align to TRBD1. CDR1 and CDR2 from the germline V gene are KGHSH and LQKENI. V trimming: 5 bases; J trimming: 1 base; junction bases outside the gene matches: 8. The CDR3 is 16 amino acids.

With regard to this clone: The conserved phenylalanine or tryptophan is not found at the CDR3 terminus, so this likely reflects a read error. The chain is built from TRBV4-3 and TRBJ1-1; D might be TRBD1 (5 bases). From germline, CDR1 is LGHNA and CDR2 YSLEER. V gave up 0 bases and J gave up 3 bases, with 8 bases separating them. CDR3 length: 14 residues. CDR3 region: CASSQEAGDTEAFL. The CDR3 region has the DNA TGCGCCAGCAGCCAAGAGGCGGGGGACACTGAAGCTTTCCTT.

The chain uses TRBV4-3 and TRBJ1-4; 9 nucleotides match TRBD1. The CDR3 has 11 residues. Germline V gene data show CDR1 as LGHNA and CDR2 as YSLEER. V was pared by 8 bases and J by 8 bases, with 0 bases of the junction left unmatched. The CDR3, as DNA: TGCGCCAGCGGGACAGGGGAAAAACTGTTTTTT. It specifies CASGTGEKLFF.

The V and J genes are TRBV28 and TRBJ2-7; the match to TRBD1 covers 10 bases. The CDR3 spans 13 residues. Germline loops: CDR1 MDHEN, CDR2 SYDVKM. CDR3 sequence reads: CATRRTGGAEQYF. The CDR3 coding sequence is TGTGCGACGAGAAGGACAGGGGGTGCGGAGCAGTACTTC.

This chain links TRBV5-4 with TRBJ2-5, with 11 bases identical to TRBD2. This CDR3 has 15 residues. V lost 6 bases, J lost 5 bases, and 9 bases stayed unmatched. Germline V gene lookup returns CDR1 SGHNT and CDR2 YYREEE (reference sequence). The chain's CDR3 is CASKTSGGGWETQYF. In DNA form, the CDR3 reads TGTGCCAGCAAAACTAGCGGGGGAGGTTGGGAGACCCAGTACTTC.

The chain recombines TRBV10-1 with TRBJ1-1; D is unresolved. This CDR3 is 13 amino acids long. Germline loops: CDR1 WNHNN, CDR2 SYGVQD (reference sequence). Between the trimmed V and J ends, which lost 4 bases and 2 bases, there was a span of 8 bases. CDR3 in amino acids: CASSGRGNTEAFF. The CDR3 coding sequence is TGCGCCAGCAGTGGACGGGGAAACACTGAAGCTTTCTTT.

The CDR3 spells CASHETGDSYEQYF. The CDR3 nucleotides read TGTGCCAGCCATGAGACAGGGGACTCCTACGAGCAGTACTTC. The V and J genes are TRBV2 and TRBJ2-7, with 8 bases fitting TRBD1. Germline CDR1 SNHLY, CDR2 FYNNEI. The CDR3 is 14 amino acids. V shed 8 bases and J 0 bases; nucleotides not matched to a gene: 6. The full variable domain, with the rest looked up from reference TRBV2 and TRBJ2-7, is EPEVTQTPSHQVTQMGQEVILRCVPISNHLYFYWYRQILGQKVEFLVSFYNNEISEKSEIFDDQFSVERPDGSNFTLKIRSTKLEDSAMYFCASHETGDSYEQYFGPGTRLTVT.

V and J are TRBV5-4 and TRBJ2-5, with D uncertain. The CDR3 spans 15 residues. V gave up 0 bases and J gave up 1 base, with 10 bases separating them. CDR1 is SGHNT, CDR2 YYREEE, per germline (reference sequence). The CDR3: CASSLGGVPQETQYF. The CDR3 DNA reads TGTGCCAGCAGCTTGGGAGGAGTCCCCCAAGAGACCCAGTACTTC.

The chain's CDR3 is CASSLEGQGFHEQYF. The CDR3 DNA is TGTGCCAGCAGCCTGGAGGGACAGGGGTTCCACGAGCAGTACTTC. The chain combines TRBV5-6 with TRBJ2-7, with 10 positions matching TRBD1. The V and J ends lost 4 bases and 5 bases, in that order; junction bases with no gene match: 9. The CDR3 extends over 15 amino acids. The germline gives CDR1 SGHDT, CDR2 YYEEEE.

The count of this clone is one. The chain uses TRBV9 and TRBJ2-7; the D is unclear. Germline V lookup: CDR1 SGDLS, CDR2 YYNGEE. V was pared by 3 bases and J by 1 base, with 11 bases between. CDR3 length equals 14 residues. CDR3 protein: CASSAELESYEQYF. The CDR3 DNA follows: TGTGCCAGCAGCGCGGAGTTAGAGTCCTACGAGCAGTACTTC.

V and J are TRBV6-5 and TRBJ1-2; D might be TRBD1 (5 bases). From germline, CDR1 is MNHEY and CDR2 SVGAGI. Trimming cost V 6 bases and J 5 bases, with 13 bases left between them. The CDR3 extends over 13 amino acids. The CDR3 here is CASSLGGLYGYTF. The CDR3 bases are TGTGCCAGCAGCCTGGGGGGATTGTATGGCTACACCTTC.

The rearrangement uses TRBV19 and TRBJ2-2; possible D gene TRBD2, 6 bases. The V and J ends lost 6 bases and 2 bases respectively, with 10 bases between them. Germline V gives CDR1 LNHDA, CDR2 SQIVND (reference sequence). The CDR3 is 14 residues long. CDR3 region: CASSLGGNTGELFF. The CDR3 bases are TGTGCCAGTAGCCTCGGGGGAAACACCGGGGAGCTGTTTTTT. The full variable domain, completed using reference TRBV19 and TRBJ2-2, is DGGITQSPKYLFRKEGQNVTLSCEQNLNHDAMYWYRQDPGQGLRLIYYSQIVNDFQKGDIAEGYSVSREKKESFPLTVTSAQKNPTAFYLCASSLGGNTGELFFGEGSRLTVL.

The V gene is TRBV5-1, the J gene TRBJ2-3, with D possibly being TRBD2 (5 bases). This CDR3 comprises 15 residues. Looked up from germline, CDR1 is SGHRS and CDR2 is YFSETQ. V lost 3 bases and J 2 bases, leaving 13 bases between the germline ends. CDR3 residues: CASSSTEGFTDTQYF. Here the CDR3 DNA reads TGCGCCAGCAGCTCGACTGAGGGCTTCACAGATACGCAGTATTTT.

The rearrangement links TRBV7-9 to TRBJ2-1, with D perhaps TRBD2 (6 bases). Germline CDR1 reads SEHNR; CDR2 reads FQNEAQ (reference sequence). CDR3 length: 17 amino acids. V shed 2 bases and J shed 3 bases, with 17 bases lying between them. CDR3 region: CASSLLGRDPGYNEQFF. Here the CDR3 DNA reads TGTGCCAGCAGCTTATTGGGGCGGGATCCGGGCTACAATGAGCAGTTCTTC. Full variable domain (remainder filled in from reference TRBV7-9 and TRBJ2-1): DTGVSQNPRHKITKRGQNVTFRCDPISEHNRLYWYRQTLGQGPEFLTYFQNEAQLEKSRLLSDRFSAERPKGSFSTLEIQRTEQGDSAMYLCASSLLGRDPGYNEQFFGPGTRLTVL.

The genes are TRBV7-2 and TRBJ2-5; the D gene is possibly TRBD2 (6 bases). The CDR3 consists of 16 residues. Looked up from germline, CDR1 is SGHTA and CDR2 is FQGNSA. The ends were cut back, 3 bases at V and 4 bases at J, with 18 bases in the middle. CDR3 amino acids: CASSFLSARRGETQYF. CDR3 in DNA: TGTGCCAGCAGCTTTCTCAGCGCCAGGCGGGGAGAGACCCAGTACTTC. Full variable domain (rest looked up from reference TRBV7-2 and TRBJ2-5): GAGVSQSPSNKVTEKGKDVELRCDPISGHTALYWYRQSLGQGLEFLIYFQGNSAPDKSGLPSDRFSAERTGGSVSTLTIQRTQQEDSAVYLCASSFLSARRGETQYFGPGTRLLVL.

Concerning this clone: Other DNA sequences in the same sample also yield this CDR3. The DNA of the CDR3 is TGCGCCAGCAGCTCGTTAGCGGGAGGAAACACCGGGGAGCTGTTTTTT. Translation gives CASSSLAGGNTGELFF. The chain employs TRBV5-1 and TRBJ2-2; 10 bases are shared with TRBD2. The V segment lost 3 bases and the J segment 2 bases; nucleotides outside the gene matches: 4. There are 16 residues in the CDR3. Germline CDR1 and CDR2: SGHRS and YFSETQ.